The clone carrying this T cell receptor beta chain was seen only a few times. This sample stems from a study of regulatory T cells in long-lasting Graves disease. About the study: Less than 3 months of antithyroid drugs had been taken by newly diagnosed Graves' patients.

iRepertoire HTBI primers and Arm-PCR of CDR3 regions built TCR beta libraries. Original processing methods: Samples collectively showed some 60 TRBV and about 15 TRBJ segments. TCRdb used MiXCR to reprocess the multiplex PCR reads, holding one entry per CDR3 protein. The authors' filters were not applied to this entry. The sample shows fewer than 650,000 distinct CDR3 sequences, about 15% of them seen only once. Losses at the gene ends were 9 bases for V and 9 bases for J; bases not matched to a gene: 15. The germline V gene encodes CDR1 KGHDR and CDR2 SFDVKD. This CDR3 has 15 amino acids. Time point noted: newly diagnosed GD, antithyroid drugs for less than 3 months. After RNA was extracted from PBMCs, the TCR library was made from it. Separately, the same data were catalogued under a study of T cells in Graves' hyperthyroidism and ophthalmopathy. That investigation notes: First-round RT-PCR of the TCR CDR3 relied on the HTBI primer set.

The TCR originated in a man aged 18 to 29 with Graves disease. The rearrangement joins TRBV24-1 to TRBJ2-1; 8 bases map to TRBD2. The sample here was peripheral blood mononuclear cells (PBMCs), taken at new diagnosis, from a patient treated with antithyroid drugs. CDR3 residues: CATARSGSGGGEQFF. CDR3 DNA sequence: TGTGCCACCGCCCGAAGCGGGAGTGGTGGCGGTGAGCAGTTCTTC.